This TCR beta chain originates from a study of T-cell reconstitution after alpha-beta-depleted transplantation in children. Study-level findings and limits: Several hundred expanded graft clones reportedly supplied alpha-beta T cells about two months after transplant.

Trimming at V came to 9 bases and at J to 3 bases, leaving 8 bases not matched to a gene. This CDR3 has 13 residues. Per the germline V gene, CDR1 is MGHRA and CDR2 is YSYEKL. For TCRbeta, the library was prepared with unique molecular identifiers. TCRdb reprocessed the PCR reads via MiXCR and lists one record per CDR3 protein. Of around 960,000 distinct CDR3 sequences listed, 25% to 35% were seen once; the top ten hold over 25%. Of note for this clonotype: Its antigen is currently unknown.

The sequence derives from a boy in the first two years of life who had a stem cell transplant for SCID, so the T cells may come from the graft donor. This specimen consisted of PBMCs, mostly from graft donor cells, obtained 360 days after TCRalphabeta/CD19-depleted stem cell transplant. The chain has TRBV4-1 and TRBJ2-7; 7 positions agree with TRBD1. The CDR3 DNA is TGCGCCAGGGTTAGACAGGGAGACTACGAGCAGTACTTC. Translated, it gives CARVRQGDYEQYF.